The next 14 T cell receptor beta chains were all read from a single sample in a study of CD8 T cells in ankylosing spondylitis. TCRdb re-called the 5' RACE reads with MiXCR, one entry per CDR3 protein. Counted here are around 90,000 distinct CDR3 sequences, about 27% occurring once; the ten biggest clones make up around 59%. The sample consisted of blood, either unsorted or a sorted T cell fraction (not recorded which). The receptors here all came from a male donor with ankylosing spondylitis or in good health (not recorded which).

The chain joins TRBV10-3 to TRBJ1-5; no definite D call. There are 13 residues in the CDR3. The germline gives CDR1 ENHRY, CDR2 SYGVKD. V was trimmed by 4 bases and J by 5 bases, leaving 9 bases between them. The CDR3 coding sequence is TGTGCCATCAGTGTACGGGATCATCAGCCCCAGCATTTT. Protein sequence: CAISVRDHQPQHF.

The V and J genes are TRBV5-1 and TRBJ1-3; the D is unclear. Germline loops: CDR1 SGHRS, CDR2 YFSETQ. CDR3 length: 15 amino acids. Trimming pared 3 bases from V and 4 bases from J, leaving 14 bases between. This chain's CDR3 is CASSYGSSGGNTIYF. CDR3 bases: TGCGCCAGCAGCTATGGGAGCTCCGGAGGAAACACCATATATTTT.

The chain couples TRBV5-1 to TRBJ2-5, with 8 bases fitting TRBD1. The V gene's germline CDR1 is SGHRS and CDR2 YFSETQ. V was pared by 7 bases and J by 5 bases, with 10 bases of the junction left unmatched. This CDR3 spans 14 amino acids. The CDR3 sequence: CASRNDRGRETQYF. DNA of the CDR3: TGCGCCAGCCGTAACGACAGGGGCCGGGAGACCCAGTACTTC. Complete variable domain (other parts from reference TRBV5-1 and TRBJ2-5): KAGVTQTPRYLIKTRGQQVTLSCSPISGHRSVSWYQQTPGQGLQFLFEYFSETQRNKGNFPGRFSGRQFSNSRSEMNVSTLELGDSALYLCASRNDRGRETQYFGPGTRLLVL.

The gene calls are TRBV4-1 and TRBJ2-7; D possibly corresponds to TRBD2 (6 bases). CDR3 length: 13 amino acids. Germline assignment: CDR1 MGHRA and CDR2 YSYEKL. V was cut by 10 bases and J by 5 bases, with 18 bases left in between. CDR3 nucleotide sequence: TGCGCCACCGGGAGCCTCGTCTCGGACGAGCAGTACTTC. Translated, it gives CATGSLVSDEQYF.

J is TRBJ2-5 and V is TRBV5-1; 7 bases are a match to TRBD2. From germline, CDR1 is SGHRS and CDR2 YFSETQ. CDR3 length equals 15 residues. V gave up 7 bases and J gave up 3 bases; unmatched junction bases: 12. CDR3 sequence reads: CASQSGLAAEETQYF. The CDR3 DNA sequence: TGCGCCAGCCAGTCAGGTCTAGCGGCTGAAGAGACCCAGTACTTC.

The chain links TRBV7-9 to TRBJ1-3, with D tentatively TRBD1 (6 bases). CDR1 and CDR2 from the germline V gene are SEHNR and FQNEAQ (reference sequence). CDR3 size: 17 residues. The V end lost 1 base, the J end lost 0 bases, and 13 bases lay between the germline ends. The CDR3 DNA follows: TGTGCCAGCAGCTTAGGGGGGGGCCCCCTCTCTGGAAACACCATATATTTT. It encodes CASSLGGGPLSGNTIYF.

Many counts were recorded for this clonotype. CDR3 loop: CASSLDQSNEQFF. CDR3 coding DNA: TGCGCCAGCAGCTTGGATCAATCCAATGAGCAGTTCTTC. The V gene is TRBV5-1, the J gene TRBJ2-1; D uncertain. This CDR3 has 13 amino acids. Trimming shortened V by 0 bases and J by 6 bases, and 7 bases separated the two germline ends. Germline values: CDR1 SGHRS, CDR2 YFSETQ.

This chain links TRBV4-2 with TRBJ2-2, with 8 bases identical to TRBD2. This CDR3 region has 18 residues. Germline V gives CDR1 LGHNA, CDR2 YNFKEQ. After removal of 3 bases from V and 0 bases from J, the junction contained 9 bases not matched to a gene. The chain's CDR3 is CASSQTSAEGPNTGELFF. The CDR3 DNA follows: TGTGCCAGCAGCCAGACTAGCGCGGAGGGTCCGAACACCGGGGAGCTGTTTTTT.

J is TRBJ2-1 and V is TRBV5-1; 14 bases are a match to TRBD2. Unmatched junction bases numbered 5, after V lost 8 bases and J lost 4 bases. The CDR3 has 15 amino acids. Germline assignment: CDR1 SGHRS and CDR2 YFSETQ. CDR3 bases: TGCGCCAGTTACGGGACTAGCGGGGGATACAATGAGCAGTTCTTC. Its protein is CASYGTSGGYNEQFF.

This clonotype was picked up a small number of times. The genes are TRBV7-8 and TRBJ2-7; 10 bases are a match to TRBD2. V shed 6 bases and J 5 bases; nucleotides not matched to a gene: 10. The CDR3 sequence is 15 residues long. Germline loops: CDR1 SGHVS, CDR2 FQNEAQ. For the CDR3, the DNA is TGTGCCAGCAGGGCCGGACTAGCGGAGTCCGACGAGCAGTACTTC. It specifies CASRAGLAESDEQYF. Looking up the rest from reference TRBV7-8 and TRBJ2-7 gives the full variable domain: GAGVSQSPRYKVAKRGQDVALRCDPISGHVSLFWYQQALGQGPEFLTYFQNEAQLDKSGLPSDRFFAERPEGSVSTLKIQRTQQEDSAVYLCASRAGLAESDEQYFGPGTRLTVT.

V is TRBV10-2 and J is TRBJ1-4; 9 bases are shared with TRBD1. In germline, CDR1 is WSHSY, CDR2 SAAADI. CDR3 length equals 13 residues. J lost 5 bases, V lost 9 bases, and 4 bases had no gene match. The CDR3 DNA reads TGCGCCAGTCTGGACAGGGGAAATGAAAAACTGTTTTTT. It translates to CASLDRGNEKLFF.

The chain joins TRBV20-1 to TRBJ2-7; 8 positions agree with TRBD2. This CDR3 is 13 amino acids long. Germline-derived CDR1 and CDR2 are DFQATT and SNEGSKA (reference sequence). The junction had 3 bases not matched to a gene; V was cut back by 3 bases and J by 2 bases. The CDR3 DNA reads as TGCAGTGCTAGGTTTAGCGGGACCTACGAGCAGTACTTC. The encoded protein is CSARFSGTYEQYF.

This chain's CDR3 is CSARNGQGDSPLHF. CDR3 DNA: TGCAGTGCTAGGAACGGACAGGGCGATTCACCCCTCCACTTT. The chain joins TRBV20-1 to TRBJ1-6; 8 nucleotides match TRBD1. This CDR3 has 14 residues. In germline, CDR1 is DFQATT, CDR2 SNEGSKA (reference sequence). The J segment lost 8 bases and the V segment lost 3 bases, leaving 6 bases of the junction unmatched.

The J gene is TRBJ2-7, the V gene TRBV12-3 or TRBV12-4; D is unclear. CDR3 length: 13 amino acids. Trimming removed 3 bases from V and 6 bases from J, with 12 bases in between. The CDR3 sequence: CASSFNLLAEQYV. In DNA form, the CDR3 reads TGTGCCAGCAGTTTTAACCTTTTAGCCGAGCAGTACGTC.